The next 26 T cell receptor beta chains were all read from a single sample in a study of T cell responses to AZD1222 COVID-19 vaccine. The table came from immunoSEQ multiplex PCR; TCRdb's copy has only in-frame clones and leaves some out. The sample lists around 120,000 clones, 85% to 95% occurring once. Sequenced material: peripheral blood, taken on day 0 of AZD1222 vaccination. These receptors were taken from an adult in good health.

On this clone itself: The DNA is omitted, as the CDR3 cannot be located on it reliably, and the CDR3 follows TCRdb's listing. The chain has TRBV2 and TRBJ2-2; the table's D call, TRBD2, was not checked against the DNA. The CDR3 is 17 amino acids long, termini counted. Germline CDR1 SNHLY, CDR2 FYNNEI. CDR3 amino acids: CASSPRRGAFGAGELFF.

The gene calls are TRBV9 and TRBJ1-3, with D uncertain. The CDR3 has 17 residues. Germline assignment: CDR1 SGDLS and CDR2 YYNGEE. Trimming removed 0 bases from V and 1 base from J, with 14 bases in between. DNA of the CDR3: TGTGCCAGCAGCGTAGCCCCCCTGTCGAGGTCTGGAAACACCATATATTTT. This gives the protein CASSVAPLSRSGNTIYF.

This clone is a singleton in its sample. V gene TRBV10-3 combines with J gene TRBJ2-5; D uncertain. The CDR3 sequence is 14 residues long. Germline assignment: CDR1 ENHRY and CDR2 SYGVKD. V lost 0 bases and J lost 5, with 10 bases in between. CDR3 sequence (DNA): TGTGCCATCAGTGAGTCGACTGGGGTTGAGACCCAGTACTTC. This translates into CAISESTGVETQYF.

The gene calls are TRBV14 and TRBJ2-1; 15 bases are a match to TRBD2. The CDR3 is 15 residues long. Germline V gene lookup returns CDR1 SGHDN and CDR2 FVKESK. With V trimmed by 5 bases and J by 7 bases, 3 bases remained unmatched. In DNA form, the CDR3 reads TGTGCCAGCAGCGGACTAGCGGGAGGGCCAAATGAGCAGTTCTTC. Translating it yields CASSGLAGGPNEQFF.

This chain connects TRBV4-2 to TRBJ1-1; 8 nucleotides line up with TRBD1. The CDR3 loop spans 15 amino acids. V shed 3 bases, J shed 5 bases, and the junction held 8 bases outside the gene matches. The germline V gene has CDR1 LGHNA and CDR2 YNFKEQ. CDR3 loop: CASSQQQGGGTEAFF. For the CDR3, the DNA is TGTGCCAGCAGCCAGCAACAGGGGGGTGGGACTGAAGCTTTCTTT.

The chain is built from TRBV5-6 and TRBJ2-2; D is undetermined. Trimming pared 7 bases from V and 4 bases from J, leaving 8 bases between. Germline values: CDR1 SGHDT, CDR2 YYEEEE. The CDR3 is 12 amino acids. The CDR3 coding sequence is TGTGCCAGCGGTCTTATCACCGGGGAGCTGTTTTTT. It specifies CASGLITGELFF.

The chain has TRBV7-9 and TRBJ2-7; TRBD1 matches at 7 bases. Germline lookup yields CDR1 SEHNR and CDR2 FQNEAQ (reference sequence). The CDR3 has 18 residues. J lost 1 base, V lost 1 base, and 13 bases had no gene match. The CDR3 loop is CASSLEPLDRASSYEQYF. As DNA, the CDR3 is TGTGCCAGCAGCTTAGAACCTCTTGACAGGGCCAGTTCCTACGAGCAGTACTTC.

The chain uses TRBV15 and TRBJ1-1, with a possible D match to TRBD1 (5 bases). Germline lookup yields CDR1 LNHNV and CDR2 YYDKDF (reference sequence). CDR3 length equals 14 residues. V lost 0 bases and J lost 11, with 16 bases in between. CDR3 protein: CATSRDFGKGIAFF. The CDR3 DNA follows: TGTGCCACCAGCAGAGATTTCGGGAAGGGGATTGCTTTCTTT. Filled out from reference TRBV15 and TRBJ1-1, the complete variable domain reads DAMVIQNPRYQVTQFGKPVTLSCSQTLNHNVMYWYQQKSSQAPKLLFHYYDKDFNNEADTPDNFQSRRPNTSFCFLDIRSPGLGDTAMYLCATSRDFGKGIAFFGQGTRLTVV.

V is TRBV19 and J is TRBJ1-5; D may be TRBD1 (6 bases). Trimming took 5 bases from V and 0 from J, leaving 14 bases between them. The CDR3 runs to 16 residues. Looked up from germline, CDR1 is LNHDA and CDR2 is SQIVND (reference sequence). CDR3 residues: CASSGRQVYSNQPQHF. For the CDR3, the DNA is TGTGCCAGTAGTGGACGACAGGTTTATAGCAATCAGCCCCAGCATTTT.

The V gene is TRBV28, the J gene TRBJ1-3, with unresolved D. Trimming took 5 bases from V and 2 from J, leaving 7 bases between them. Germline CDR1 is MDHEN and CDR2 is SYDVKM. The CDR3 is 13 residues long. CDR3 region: CASSAVAGNTIYF. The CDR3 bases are TGTGCCAGCAGTGCCGTGGCTGGAAACACCATATATTTT.

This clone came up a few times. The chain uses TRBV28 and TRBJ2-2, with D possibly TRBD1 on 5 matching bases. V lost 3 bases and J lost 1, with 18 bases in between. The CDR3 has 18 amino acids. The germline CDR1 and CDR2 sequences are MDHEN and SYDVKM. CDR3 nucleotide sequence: TGTGCCAGCAGTTTTAATTCGTGGGGCACCAAGAACACCGGGGAGCTGTTTTTT. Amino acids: CASSFNSWGTKNTGELFF.

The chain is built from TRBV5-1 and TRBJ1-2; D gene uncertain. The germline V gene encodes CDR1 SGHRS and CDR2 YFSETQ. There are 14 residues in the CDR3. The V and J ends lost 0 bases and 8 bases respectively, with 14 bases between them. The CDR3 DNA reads TGCGCCAGCAGCTTGGAAGGCGCCTCCCCGGGCTACACCTTC. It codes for CASSLEGASPGYTF.

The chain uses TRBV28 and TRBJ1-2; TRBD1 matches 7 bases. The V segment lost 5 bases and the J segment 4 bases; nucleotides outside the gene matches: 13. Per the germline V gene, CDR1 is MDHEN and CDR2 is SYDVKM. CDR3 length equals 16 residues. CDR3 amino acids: CASSPQWGRGIYGYTF. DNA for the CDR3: TGTGCCAGCAGTCCACAATGGGGCAGGGGGATCTATGGCTACACCTTC.

CDR3 DNA sequence: TGCAGCGTTGTGGTGGTAGCTGAAGCTTTCTTT. Its translation is CSVVVVAEAFF. The rearrangement links TRBV29-1 to TRBJ1-1; D not certain. V was shortened by 4 bases and J by 6 bases, with 9 bases between the two germline ends. The CDR3 runs to 11 residues. Germline loops: CDR1 SQVTM, CDR2 ANQGSEA.

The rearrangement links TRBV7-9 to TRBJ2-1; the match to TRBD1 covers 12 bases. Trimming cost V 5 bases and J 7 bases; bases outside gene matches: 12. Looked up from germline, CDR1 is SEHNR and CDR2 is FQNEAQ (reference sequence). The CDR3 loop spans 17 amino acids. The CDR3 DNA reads TGTGCCAGCAGCCCGAGAGGTCTGGGACAGGGGGCGAATGAGCAGTTCTTC. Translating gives CASSPRGLGQGANEQFF.

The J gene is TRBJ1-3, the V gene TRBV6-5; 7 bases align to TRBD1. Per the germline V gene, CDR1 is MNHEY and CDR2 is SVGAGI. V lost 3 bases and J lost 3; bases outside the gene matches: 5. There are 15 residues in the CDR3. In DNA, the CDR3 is TGTGCCAGCAGTTATGGGACAGCAAATGGAAACACCATATATTTT. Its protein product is CASSYGTANGNTIYF.

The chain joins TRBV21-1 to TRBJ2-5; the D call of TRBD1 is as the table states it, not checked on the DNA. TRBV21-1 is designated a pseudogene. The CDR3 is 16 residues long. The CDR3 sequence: CASSKAAAGGGETQYF. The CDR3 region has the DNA TGTGCCAGCAGCAAAGCAGCGGCAGGGGGCGGAGAGACCCAGTACTTC.

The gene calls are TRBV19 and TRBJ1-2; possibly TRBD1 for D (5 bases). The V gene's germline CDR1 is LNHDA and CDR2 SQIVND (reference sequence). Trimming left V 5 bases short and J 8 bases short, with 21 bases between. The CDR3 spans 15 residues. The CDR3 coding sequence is TGTGCCAGTAGTCCACCGTCGCCAGGGCTTTGGGGCTACACCTTC. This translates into CASSPPSPGLWGYTF.

CDR3 loop: CASSLGNEWNPGIGELFF. The CDR3 DNA is TGTGCCAGCAGCTTAGGCAATGAGTGGAATCCCGGCATCGGGGAGCTGTTTTTT. The chain carries TRBV13 and TRBJ2-2; D is undetermined. The CDR3 is made up of 18 amino acids. CDR1 PRHDT and CDR2 FYEKMQ come from the germline V gene (reference sequence). Trimming cost V 0 bases and J 7 bases, with 21 bases left between them.

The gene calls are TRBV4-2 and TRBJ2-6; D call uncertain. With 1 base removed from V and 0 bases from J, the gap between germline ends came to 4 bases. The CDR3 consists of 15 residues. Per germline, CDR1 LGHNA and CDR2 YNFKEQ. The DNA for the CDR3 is TGTGCCAGCAGCCAAGGGAGCTCTGGGGCCAACGTCCTGACTTTC. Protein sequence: CASSQGSSGANVLTF.

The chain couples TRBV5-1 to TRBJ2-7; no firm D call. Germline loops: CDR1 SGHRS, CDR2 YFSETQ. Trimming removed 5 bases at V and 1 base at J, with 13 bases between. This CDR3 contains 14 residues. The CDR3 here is CASSSGYMSYEQYF. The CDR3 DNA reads TGCGCCAGCAGTTCCGGGTATATGTCCTACGAGCAGTACTTC.

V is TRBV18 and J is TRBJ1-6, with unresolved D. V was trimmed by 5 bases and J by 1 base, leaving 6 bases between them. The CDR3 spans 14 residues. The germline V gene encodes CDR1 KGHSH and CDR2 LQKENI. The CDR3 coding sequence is TGTGCCAGCTCAAATTCGTCCTATAATTCACCCCTCCACTTT. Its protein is CASSNSSYNSPLHF.

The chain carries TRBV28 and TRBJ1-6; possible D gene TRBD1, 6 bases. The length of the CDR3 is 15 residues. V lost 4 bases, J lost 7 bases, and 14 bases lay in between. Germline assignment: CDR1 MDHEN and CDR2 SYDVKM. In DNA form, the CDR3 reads TGTGCCAGCAGTTCTATAAGGGGGTACAATTCACCCCTCCACTTT. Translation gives CASSSIRGYNSPLHF.

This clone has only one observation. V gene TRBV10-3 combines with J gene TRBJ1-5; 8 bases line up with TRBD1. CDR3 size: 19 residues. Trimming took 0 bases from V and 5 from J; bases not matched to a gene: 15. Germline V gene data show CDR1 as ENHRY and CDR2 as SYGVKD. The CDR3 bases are TGTGCCATCAGTGAGTCAAGGTATGGTAAGCAGGGGGCGGATCAGCCCCAGCATTTT. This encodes CAISESRYGKQGADQPQHF.

The chain's CDR3 is CASTVQGATNEKLFF. In nucleotides, the CDR3 is TGTGCCAGTACGGTGCAGGGTGCAACTAATGAAAAACTGTTTTTT. The chain couples TRBV19 to TRBJ1-4; a possible D gene is TRBD1 (5 bases). The CDR3 runs to 15 residues. Germline CDR1 and CDR2: LNHDA and SQIVND (reference sequence). The ends were cut back, 7 bases at V and 0 bases at J, with 12 bases in the middle.

The CDR3 DNA sequence: TGTGCCAGCAGCTCCCCGGGCGCGGCGAACGAGCAGTACTTC. Its protein is CASSSPGAANEQYF. The chain uses TRBV7-6 and TRBJ2-7, with D uncertain. CDR1 is SGHVS, CDR2 FNYEAQ, per germline. The CDR3 length is 14 residues. Trimming cost V 4 bases and J 5 bases, with 15 bases left between them.